One and the same sample provided the 25 T cell receptor beta chains below, sequenced in a study of blood T cell repertoires in COVID-19. The repertoire was sequenced with immunoSEQ multiplex PCR; TCRdb's copy has only in-frame clones and lacks some. The sample consists of approximately 140,000 clones, about 82% of them appearing once. Sequencing used peripheral blood. The receptors were sampled from a woman aged 35 to 49 with active or convalescent COVID-19.

The rearrangement uses TRBV11-2 and TRBJ1-1; 7 bases map to TRBD1. The CDR3 length is 15 residues. Looked up from germline, CDR1 is SGHAT and CDR2 is FQNNGV. Trimming took 4 bases from V and 1 from J; bases not matched to a gene: 6. The CDR3 protein is CASSSFQGGNTEAFF. In nucleotides, the CDR3 is TGTGCCAGCAGCTCCTTTCAGGGGGGGAACACTGAAGCTTTCTTT.

The chain uses TRBV24-1 and TRBJ1-5; TRBD1 matches 9 bases. CDR3 length: 15 amino acids. V was pared by 3 bases and J by 6 bases, with 5 bases of the junction left unmatched. Germline V gene data show CDR1 as KGHDR and CDR2 as SFDVKD. The CDR3 spells CATSDRGQGFQPQHF. The CDR3 bases are TGTGCCACCAGTGATAGGGGACAGGGCTTTCAGCCCCAGCATTTT.

The V and J genes are TRBV10-3 and TRBJ2-5, with 9 bases matching TRBD2. Per the germline V gene, CDR1 is ENHRY and CDR2 is SYGVKD. The CDR3 length is 15 residues. Unmatched junction bases numbered 0, after V lost 0 bases and J lost 1 base. CDR3 in DNA: TGTGCCATCAGTGAGTCAGCGGGAGGCCAAGAGACCCAGTACTTC. It specifies CAISESAGGQETQYF.

The J gene is TRBJ1-2, the V gene TRBV25-1; 9 bases agree with TRBD1. CDR1 is MGHDK and CDR2 is SYGVNS in the germline V gene. The trim removed 9 bases at V and 12 bases at J, leaving 11 bases unmatched. This CDR3 is built from 12 residues. The CDR3 region is CASALTGGDHTF. The CDR3, as DNA: TGTGCCAGTGCCCTTACAGGGGGCGATCACACCTTC.

The chain uses TRBV5-1 and TRBJ1-1, with D unresolved. Trimming stripped 4 bases from V and 2 bases from J, with 9 bases between. Germline values: CDR1 SGHRS, CDR2 YFSETQ. This CDR3 has 13 residues. The CDR3: CASSPEPNTEAFF. DNA of the CDR3: TGCGCCAGCAGCCCAGAACCCAACACTGAAGCTTTCTTT.

The chain employs TRBV3-1 (or the pseudogene TRBV3-2) and TRBJ1-6; D possibly corresponds to TRBD1 (5 bases). The CDR3 totals 14 residues. V was cut by 5 bases and J by 1 base, with 6 bases left in between. Germline assignment: CDR1 LGHDT and CDR2 YNNKEL (reference sequence). CDR3: CASSRGSYNSPLHF. The CDR3 nucleotides read TGTGCCAGCAGCAGGGGATCCTATAATTCACCCCTCCACTTT.

The table lists this clone with a count of one. The chain joins TRBV11-2 to TRBJ2-7, with 9 nucleotides matching TRBD2. CDR3 length: 14 amino acids. From germline, CDR1 is SGHAT and CDR2 FQNNGV. J was trimmed by 4 bases and V by 5 bases; bases with no gene match: 6. The CDR3 DNA follows: TGTGCCAGCAGCGTAGCGGGAGAAAAATACGAGCAGTACTTC. Protein: CASSVAGEKYEQYF.

The chain combines TRBV5-1 with TRBJ2-7; TRBD2 matches 7 bases. The J segment lost 2 bases and the V segment lost 4 bases, leaving 12 bases of the junction unmatched. CDR1 SGHRS and CDR2 YFSETQ come from the germline V gene. The CDR3 has 16 residues. DNA for the CDR3: TGCGCCAGCAGCCCCATGGGATTGGGGGGGACCTACGAGCAGTACTTC. Its protein product is CASSPMGLGGTYEQYF.

The J gene is TRBJ1-5, the V gene TRBV6-2 or TRBV6-3; D is ambiguous. Germline V gene sequence: CDR1 MNHEY, CDR2 SVGEGT. CDR3 length: 16 residues. Trimming removed 2 bases at V and 2 bases at J, with 13 bases between. The CDR3 bases are TGTGCCAGCAGTTACCCGCCTGGAGCGGGCAATCAGCCCCAGCATTTT. It specifies CASSYPPGAGNQPQHF.

This clone was detected only a few times. This chain uses TRBV18 with TRBJ1-3; the match to TRBD1 covers 8 bases. Germline CDR1 is KGHSH and CDR2 is LQKENI. V shed 1 base and J 4 bases; nucleotides not matched to a gene: 3. The CDR3 has 15 amino acids. CDR3 nucleotides: TGTGCCAGCTCACCACGACAGGGGAACGGAAACACCATATATTTT. Its protein is CASSPRQGNGNTIYF.

This clone was recorded once. The CDR3 DNA sequence: TGTGCCAGCAGCTTAACAGCGGTAGGCACTGAAGCTTTCTTT. As protein: CASSLTAVGTEAFF. The chain is built from TRBV7-2 and TRBJ1-1, with unresolved D. The CDR3 runs 14 residues. Between the trimmed V and J ends, which lost 2 bases and 4 bases, there was a span of 11 bases. CDR1 SGHTA and CDR2 FQGNSA come from the germline V gene.

The chain joins TRBV6-5 to TRBJ1-2; no definite D call. V lost 6 bases to trimming and J lost 2 bases, with 13 bases between them. Germline V gives CDR1 MNHEY, CDR2 SVGAGI. The CDR3 covers 14 residues. The CDR3 nucleotides read TGTGCCAGCAGCCGGGAGTTGGGAAACTATGGCTACACCTTC. Protein product: CASSRELGNYGYTF.

This chain links TRBV6-2 or TRBV6-3 with TRBJ2-3; 9 bases agree with TRBD2. CDR3 length equals 19 residues. The V segment lost 2 bases and the J segment 4 bases; nucleotides outside the gene matches: 16. Germline-derived CDR1 and CDR2 are MNHEY and SVGEGT. Here the CDR3 DNA reads TGTGCCAGCAGTTACAGTATTAGCGGGAGAGAGGGCCTCGCAGATACGCAGTATTTT. As protein: CASSYSISGREGLADTQYF.

This clone occurred a few times. The chain joins TRBV4-3 to TRBJ1-4, with 8 bases lining up with TRBD1. This CDR3 has 15 residues. Losses at the gene ends were 1 base for V and 8 bases for J; bases not matched to a gene: 6. Germline-derived CDR1 and CDR2 are LGHNA and YSLEER. Written as DNA, the CDR3 is TGCGCCAGCAGCCAAGCAGGGGGCTGGGACGAAAAACTGTTTTTT. Protein sequence: CASSQAGGWDEKLFF.

The J gene is TRBJ2-5, the V gene TRBV6-5; 11 bases match TRBD2. J lost 4 bases, V lost 10 bases, and 5 bases had no gene match. The CDR3 totals 13 residues. Per germline, CDR1 MNHEY and CDR2 SVGAGI. The CDR3: CAIAGGPRETQYF. The CDR3, as DNA: TGTGCCATAGCGGGGGGGCCCCGAGAGACCCAGTACTTC.

The chain combines TRBV28 with TRBJ1-5; 8 bases are shared with TRBD1. Per the germline V gene, CDR1 is MDHEN and CDR2 is SYDVKM. Losses at the gene ends were 6 bases for V and 3 bases for J; bases not matched to a gene: 19. The CDR3 has 19 amino acids. CDR3 protein: CASSPPPRTGKWYNQPQHF. For the CDR3, the DNA is TGTGCCAGCAGCCCCCCCCCGCGGACAGGGAAATGGTACAATCAGCCCCAGCATTTT.

The CDR3 DNA follows: TGCGCCAGCAGCCAAGATGCCGCAGACTATGGCTACACCTTC. It is translated as CASSQDAADYGYTF. The chain combines TRBV4-3 with TRBJ1-2; D is uncertain. CDR3 length: 14 amino acids. In germline, CDR1 is LGHNA, CDR2 YSLEER. Trimming cost V 0 bases and J 3 bases, with 8 bases left between them.

The gene calls are TRBV5-1 and TRBJ2-1; 9 bases are shared with TRBD2. The germline gives CDR1 SGHRS, CDR2 YFSETQ. V lost 4 bases to trimming and J lost 3 bases; unmatched junction nucleotides: 8. The CDR3 length is 16 residues. The CDR3 protein is CASSPLVAGDYNEQFF. The CDR3 nucleotides are TGCGCCAGCAGCCCCCTGGTAGCGGGGGACTACAATGAGCAGTTCTTC.

The rearrangement uses TRBV2 and TRBJ2-7; 9 bases line up with TRBD1. V shed 11 bases, J shed 13 bases, and the junction held 9 bases outside the gene matches. CDR3 length: 10 residues. Germline CDR1 and CDR2: SNHLY and FYNNEI. The CDR3 loop reads CASRQGGYYF. The CDR3, as DNA: TGTGCCTCCCGACAGGGGGGGTATTACTTC.

V and J are TRBV7-2 and TRBJ2-5, with TRBD2 matching over 7 bases. The CDR3 is 14 residues long. Germline assignment: CDR1 SGHTA and CDR2 FQGNSA. With V trimmed by 1 base and J by 4 bases, 3 bases remained unmatched. CDR3: CASSLVTGGETQYF. The CDR3 DNA reads TGTGCCAGCAGCTTAGTAACGGGGGGAGAGACCCAGTACTTC.

The chain recombines TRBV28 with TRBJ1-1; D call uncertain. V was shortened by 4 bases and J by 3 bases, with 15 bases between the two germline ends. CDR3 length: 15 amino acids. The V gene's germline CDR1 is MDHEN and CDR2 SYDVKM. The DNA of the CDR3 is TGTGCCAGCAGTTCTGGCAGCCTCGGGGACACTGAAGCTTTCTTT. It specifies CASSSGSLGDTEAFF.

The chain uses TRBV9 and TRBJ2-1, with TRBD2 matching over 10 bases. This CDR3 comprises 15 residues. V dropped 6 bases and J dropped 4; count of bases not matched to a gene: 7. Germline V gives CDR1 SGDLS, CDR2 YYNGEE. CDR3 sequence: CASTLGTSAYNEQFF. The CDR3 DNA reads TGTGCCAGCACCCTGGGGACTAGCGCATACAATGAGCAGTTCTTC.

The V gene is TRBV28, the J gene TRBJ1-2; 7 bases agree with TRBD1. The CDR3 runs to 19 residues. V dropped 2 bases and J dropped 4; count of bases not matched to a gene: 19. The germline CDR1 and CDR2 sequences are MDHEN and SYDVKM. The CDR3 DNA sequence: TGTGCCAGCAGTTTAGGGTGGGTGGATTGGCGGACAGGCGCCTATGGCTACACCTTC. Amino acids: CASSLGWVDWRTGAYGYTF.

The chain joins TRBV6-5 to TRBJ2-7; D may be TRBD1 (5 bases). The germline CDR1 and CDR2 sequences are MNHEY and SVGAGI. The CDR3 covers 14 residues. V was pared by 2 bases and J by 3 bases, with 11 bases between. The CDR3 DNA reads TGTGCCAGCAGTTACATTACAGGAGTCTACGAGCAGTACTTC. Amino acid sequence: CASSYITGVYEQYF.

The chain employs TRBV27 and TRBJ2-5; 7 bases are a match to TRBD1. Looked up from germline, CDR1 is MNHEY and CDR2 is SMNVEV (reference sequence). The J segment lost 4 bases and the V segment lost 0 bases, leaving 11 bases of the junction unmatched. The CDR3 is 17 amino acids. The CDR3 spells CASSLSRTGRLGETQYF. The CDR3 region has the DNA TGTGCCAGCAGTTTATCTAGGACAGGCCGGCTCGGAGAGACCCAGTACTTC.